This TCR beta chain was obtained from a study of T cell responses to AZD1222 COVID-19 vaccine. Trimming stripped 6 bases from V and 9 bases from J, with 21 bases between. The CDR3 contains 14 residues. Germline CDR1 reads SGDLS; CDR2 reads YYNGEE. The assay was immunoSEQ multiplex PCR, and TCRdb's table has in-frame clones only and misses some. The sample carries under 200,000 clones, roughly 92% recorded once. The chain combines TRBV9 with TRBJ2-5; tentative D call: TRBD2 (5 bases). The material was peripheral blood, obtained on day 0 of AZD1222 vaccination. The TCR was taken from an adult in good health. CDR3 in DNA: TGTGCCAGCAACCCTCGGGGAGCGGACTCGGCCCAGTACTTC. Amino acids: CASNPRGADSAQYF.